This T cell receptor (beta chain) came from a study of T cell responses to AZD1222 COVID-19 vaccine. Overall study findings and caveats: The study found Spike-specific TCR breadth and depth rose after two AZD1222 doses. Vaccine-associated CD4 TCRs ranged over spike, dominating at 160-218 and 743-854.

The assay was immunoSEQ multiplex PCR, and TCRdb's table has in-frame clones only and misses some. The repertoire includes 150,000 or so clones, 90% of them detected once, and about 1.6% sits in the top ten. The V end lost 5 bases, the J end lost 3 bases, and 18 bases lay between the germline ends. The germline V gene encodes CDR1 SGHDT and CDR2 YYEEEE. This CDR3 has 16 residues. Turning to this clone: What it binds is unknown.

The specimen was peripheral blood, collected 28 days after the second AZD1222 dose. The chain joins TRBV5-6 to TRBJ2-1; possibly TRBD2 for D (6 bases). The TCR comes from an adult who received the AZD1222 COVID-19 vaccine. The CDR3 protein is CASSNNGGSYYNEQFF. The CDR3 DNA reads as TGTGCCAGCAGTAATAATGGGGGGTCCTACTACAATGAGCAGTTCTTC.